The present TCR beta chain was sequenced within a study of T cell responses to AZD1222 COVID-19 vaccine. Overall study findings and caveats: At 160-218 and 743-854, vaccine-associated CD4 TCRs were dominant, and they spanned spike.

Here immunoSEQ multiplex PCR was the method, and the copy in TCRdb shows in-frame clones only, minus some. The sample carries about 150,000 clones, around nine tenths recorded once. Comment on this clone: Its antigen is undetermined.

The receptor was isolated from an adult in good health. The sample here was peripheral blood, taken on day 0 of AZD1222 vaccination.

This CDR3 is CASSSGLNNEQYF. The DNA for the CDR3 is TGTGCCAGCTCATCCGGACTAAACAACGAGCAGTACTTC. This chain joins TRBV18 and TRBJ2-7; weak D call: TRBD2 (6 bases). CDR1 KGHSH and CDR2 LQKENI come from the germline V gene. V was clipped by 5 bases and J by 5 bases, with 13 bases between them. The CDR3 is 13 residues long. Together with reference TRBV18 and TRBJ2-7, the CDR3 gives the full variable domain: NAGVMQNPRHLVRRRGQEARLRCSPMKGHSHVYWYRQLPEEGLKFMVYLQKENIIDESGMPKERFSAEFPKEGPSILRIQQVVRGDSAAYFCASSSGLNNEQYFGPGTRLTVT.